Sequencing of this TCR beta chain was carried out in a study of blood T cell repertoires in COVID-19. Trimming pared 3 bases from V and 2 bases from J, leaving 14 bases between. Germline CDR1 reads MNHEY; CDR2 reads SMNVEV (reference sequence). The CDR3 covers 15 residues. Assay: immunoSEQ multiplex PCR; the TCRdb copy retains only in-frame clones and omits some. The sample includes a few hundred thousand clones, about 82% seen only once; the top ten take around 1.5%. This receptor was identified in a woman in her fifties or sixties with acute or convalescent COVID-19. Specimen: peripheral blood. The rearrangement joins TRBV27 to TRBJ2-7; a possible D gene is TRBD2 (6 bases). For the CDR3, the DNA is TGTGCCAGCAGTTTCGGGCGGGAACTACCCTACGAGCAGTACTTC. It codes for CASSFGRELPYEQYF.